This record looks at one TCR beta chain sequence and its context. Its antigen is as yet unknown. These data originate in a study of OX40 agonist ivuxolimab in advanced cancers. Study background: Participants averaged about 60 years of age (range roughly 23 to 90) and were around 83% male.

Notes on the study in general: Clonal expansion by week 6 occurred in CD4+ and CD8+ blood T cells (at 0.1 to 3.0 mg/kg). No determination was made of the antigen specificity of the expanded peripheral T cells. Normalized T-cell clonal expansion was also low in a subset of nonresponders.

Sequencing was performed with immunoSEQ multiplex PCR; in TCRdb, only in-frame clones are kept and a portion is missing. The table lists roughly 65,000 clones, over 75% of them singletons. The CDR3 length is 15 residues. Germline CDR1 and CDR2: MNHNS and SASEGT. With V trimmed by 2 bases and J by 5 bases, 6 bases remained unmatched. This TCR derives from an adult with an advanced solid tumor such as melanoma, head and neck, liver or kidney cancer. This chain joins TRBV6-1 and TRBJ1-5, with TRBD1 matching 7 bases. The sequences come from CD4+ or CD8+ T cells sorted from blood, collected in a trial of the OX40 agonist ivuxolimab. CDR3 residues: CASSERPRGDQPQHF. The CDR3 DNA follows: TGTGCCAGCAGTGAAAGGCCCAGGGGGGATCAGCCCCAGCATTTT.